This T cell receptor (beta chain) was identified in a study of read filtering for tumor transcriptome and immune sequencing. Study at large: By R-ISS, stages I, II and III held roughly 8, 15 and 7 patients.

Study results and caveats: Single-read clonotypes: about 83% of IR-seq clonotypes (roughly 4% of reads), 74.6% of RNA-seq clonotypes (under 50% of reads).

Molecular barcoded adaptors covering alpha/delta and beta/gamma chains were used on 400 to 450 ng RNA. TCRdb reanalysed the reads using MiXCR and keeps one entry per CDR3 protein. The table records tens of thousands of distinct CDR3 sequences, 20% to 25% of them present only once. Sampling of bone marrow took place during active disease in every patient. The germline CDR1 and CDR2 sequences are SGHTA and FQGTGA. V dropped 7 bases and J dropped 0; count of bases not matched to a gene: 7. CDR3 length: 18 amino acids. This clonotype was counted at least ten times. Its cognate antigen is unknown. The rearrangement links TRBV7-3 to TRBJ2-2; 14 bases match TRBD2. The sequence came from a donor aged 40 or older with multiple myeloma. The sample taken for sequencing was a population of CD138-negative cells sorted from bone marrow. The chain's CDR3 is CASTRLAGGPANTGELFF. CDR3 bases: TGTGCCAGCACCCGACTAGCGGGGGGGCCCGCGAACACCGGGGAGCTGTTTTTT.